Below, 30 T cell receptor beta chains from the same sample are listed, as sequenced in a study of blood T cells in healthy people across ages. Then a second PCR, running roughly 7 to 12 cycles, was carried out with a sample-barcoded 5' primer and a J-beta primer mix. TCRdb analysed the 5' RACE reads with MiXCR anew, one entry per CDR3 protein. The sample holds 1 million to 1.2 million distinct CDR3 sequences, roughly two fifths seen once. Sequenced sample: blood. The receptor set was obtained from a man aged 18 to 30 in good health.

The J gene is TRBJ2-6, the V gene TRBV12-3 or TRBV12-4, with D unresolved. The CDR3 loop spans 18 amino acids. With 1 base removed from V and 0 bases from J, the gap between germline ends came to 13 bases. The CDR3 DNA reads as TGTGCCAGCAGTTTAGAACGGTTTCATAGCTCTGGGGCCAACGTCCTGACTTTC. Translated, it gives CASSLERFHSSGANVLTF.

This clonotype was seen only a few times. This chain uses TRBV10-3 with TRBJ2-3, with no clear D. V lost 7 bases, J lost 1 base, and 12 bases lay in between. The germline CDR1 and CDR2 sequences are ENHRY and SYGVKD. This CDR3 is built from 14 residues. The CDR3 nucleotides are TGTGCCATCATGGCCGGGTCAGGCACAGATACGCAGTATTTT. Translating gives CAIMAGSGTDTQYF.

This clonotype was observed at least ten times. The V call is TRBV7-2, the J call TRBJ2-1; D remains unclear. The CDR3 runs to 15 residues. V lost 1 base, J lost 0 bases, and 7 bases lay in between. Germline V lookup: CDR1 SGHTA, CDR2 FQGNSA. As DNA, the CDR3 is TGTGCCAGCAGCTTAGAGTCAAGCTCCTACAATGAGCAGTTCTTC. This sequence encodes CASSLESSSYNEQFF.

This clonotype was counted once. This clone may be a read error of a much larger clone one base away. The rearrangement links TRBV29-1 to TRBJ2-7; TRBD1 might be the D (5 bases). V was trimmed by 4 bases and J by 7 bases, leaving 20 bases between them. The CDR3 consists of 14 residues. Germline V gives CDR1 SQVTM, CDR2 ANQGSEA. The CDR3 nucleotides are TGCAGCGTTGGTGACAGTAGCTCCTACAATGAGCAGTACTTC. Protein sequence: CSVGDSSSYNEQYF.

This clonotype was picked up a small number of times. The genes are TRBV9 and TRBJ1-4; maybe TRBD1 (5 bases). CDR1 and CDR2 from the germline V gene are SGDLS and YYNGEE. This CDR3 has 16 residues. V was cut by 4 bases and J by 5 bases, with 18 bases left in between. The CDR3 DNA is TGTGCCAGCAGCCATTCCCCGACAGCCCAGAATGAAAAACTGTTTTTT. As protein: CASSHSPTAQNEKLFF. Looking up the rest from reference TRBV9 and TRBJ1-4 gives the full variable domain: DSGVTQTPKHLITATGQRVTLRCSPRSGDLSVYWYQQSLDQGLQFLIQYYNGEERAKGNILERFSAQQFPDLHSELNLSSLELGDSALYFCASSHSPTAQNEKLFFGSGTQLSVL.

A remark on this clonotype: This may be a read error: a much more frequent sequence differs by one nucleotide. This chain joins TRBV20-1 and TRBJ2-1, with TRBD2 as a possible D gene (5 bases). Germline values: CDR1 DFQATT, CDR2 SNEGSKA (reference sequence). The CDR3 is made up of 14 amino acids. The V gene lost 1 base and the J gene lost 2 bases, with 9 bases spanning the gap. CDR3 nucleotide sequence: TGCAGTGCTAGAGGGACTGTGGCCTACAATGAGCAGTTCTTC. This codes for CSARGTVAYNEQFF.

This clonotype was seen a few times. CDR3 nucleotides: TGTGCCAGCAGCGTAGTGTTAGCGGGGCTCAGCACAGATACGCAGTATTTT. Its protein product is CASSVVLAGLSTDTQYF. The chain employs TRBV9 and TRBJ2-3, with 8 bases identical to TRBD2. This CDR3 has 17 residues. The germline CDR1 and CDR2 sequences are SGDLS and YYNGEE. Trimming cost V 0 bases and J 0 bases; bases outside gene matches: 6.

CDR3 sequence reads: CASSQERFTAGDTEAFF. Written as DNA, the CDR3 is TGTGCCAGCAGCCAAGAGCGTTTCACGGCCGGGGACACTGAAGCTTTCTTT. This chain links TRBV4-2 with TRBJ1-1; no clear D gene. The ends were cut back, 0 bases at V and 3 bases at J, with 17 bases in the middle. The length of the CDR3 is 17 residues. The V gene's germline CDR1 is LGHNA and CDR2 YNFKEQ.

The V and J genes are TRBV21-1 and TRBJ2-7. TRBV21-1 represents a pseudogene. The CDR3 runs 17 residues. The CDR3 loop reads CASSKGGKTVSSYEQYF. DNA of the CDR3: TGTGCCAGCAGCAAAGGGGGAAAAACAGTGTCCTCCTACGAGCAGTACTTC.

J is TRBJ2-3 and V is TRBV12-3 or TRBV12-4, with a weak D call TRBD2 (5 bases). CDR3 length: 13 amino acids. V lost 5 bases and J lost 9, with 15 bases in between. Here the CDR3 reads CASSLTVPGTQYF. CDR3 in DNA: TGTGCCAGCAGTCTTACGGTCCCGGGGACGCAGTATTTT.

The V and J genes are TRBV2 and TRBJ2-1, with D perhaps matching TRBD1 (5 bases). In germline, CDR1 is SNHLY, CDR2 FYNNEI. V dropped 4 bases and J dropped 5 bases, with 9 bases sitting between them. This CDR3 is 13 amino acids long. CDR3 in amino acids: CASSADTDNEQFF. CDR3 nucleotides: TGTGCCAGCAGTGCGGACACTGACAATGAGCAGTTCTTC.

The V call is TRBV6-5, the J call TRBJ2-1; D is unresolved. This CDR3 spans 17 amino acids. CDR1 and CDR2 (germline): MNHEY, SVGAGI. V lost 0 bases to trimming and J lost 5 bases, with 17 bases between them. Here the CDR3 DNA reads TGTGCCAGCAGTTACTCGAGTGCGGATGTCCTGGACAATGAGCAGTTCTTC. It encodes CASSYSSADVLDNEQFF.

The chain is built from TRBV20-1 and TRBJ2-3, with 8 bases identical to TRBD1. The CDR3 has 14 amino acids. Germline V gene data show CDR1 as DFQATT and CDR2 as SNEGSKA (reference sequence). The junction had 5 bases not matched to a gene; V was cut back by 5 bases and J by 1 base. CDR3 sequence reads: CSAGTTGGTDTQYF. Written as DNA, the CDR3 is TGCAGTGCTGGAACGACAGGGGGCACAGATACGCAGTATTTT.

This clonotype was picked up a small number of times. The genes are TRBV3-1 and TRBJ1-1, with D maybe TRBD1 (6 bases). The ends were cut back, 3 bases at V and 10 bases at J, with 12 bases in the middle. The V gene's germline CDR1 is LGHDT and CDR2 YNNKEL (reference sequence). CDR3 length: 12 amino acids. For the CDR3, the DNA is TGTGCCAGCAGCCAGGGACAAGGTTCAGCTTTCTTT. Protein product: CASSQGQGSAFF.

This clonotype was seen ten or more times. The V call is TRBV29-1, the J call TRBJ2-4; D is ambiguous. V was cut by 2 bases and J by 1 base, with 9 bases left in between. The germline V gene encodes CDR1 SQVTM and CDR2 ANQGSEA. This CDR3 spans 14 amino acids. For the CDR3, the DNA is TGCAGCGTTGAAAAGGGAATGGCCAAAAACATTCAGTACTTC. It encodes CSVEKGMAKNIQYF.

This clonotype was recorded only once. CDR3 loop: CASDRDPRTGELFF. In nucleotides, the CDR3 is TGTGCCAGCGACAGGGATCCGAGGACCGGGGAGCTGTTTTTT. This chain links TRBV7-9 with TRBJ2-2, with TRBD1 matching over 7 bases. The V gene's germline CDR1 is SEHNR and CDR2 FQNEAQ (reference sequence). The CDR3 is made up of 14 amino acids. V dropped 8 bases and J dropped 5; count of bases not matched to a gene: 8.

This clonotype was counted a few times. The genes are TRBV4-1 and TRBJ2-1; D unclear. V was pared by 5 bases and J by 4 bases, with 9 bases between. The CDR3 runs to 13 residues. Germline assignment: CDR1 MGHRA and CDR2 YSYEKL. This chain's CDR3 is CASSVTGYNEQFF. The CDR3 region has the DNA TGCGCCAGCAGCGTAACTGGGTACAATGAGCAGTTCTTC.

This chain joins TRBV4-1 and TRBJ2-2; 7 bases align to TRBD1. With 2 bases clipped from V and 6 bases from J, the junction kept 3 bases outside the gene matches. Germline V gene data show CDR1 as MGHRA and CDR2 as YSYEKL. This CDR3 region has 14 residues. The CDR3 coding sequence is TGCGCCAGCAGCCAATACAGGGGTTCCGGGGAGCTGTTTTTT. Protein product: CASSQYRGSGELFF.

The chain combines TRBV18 with TRBJ2-7; 7 nucleotides agree with TRBD1. The junction had 8 bases not matched to a gene; V was cut back by 1 base and J by 5 bases. Germline values: CDR1 KGHSH, CDR2 LQKENI. The CDR3 is 15 amino acids. CDR3 residues: CASSPLDRLDNEQYF. CDR3 nucleotides: TGTGCCAGCTCACCACTGGACAGGTTGGACAACGAGCAGTACTTC. Supplemented by reference TRBV18 and TRBJ2-7, the full variable domain reads NAGVMQNPRHLVRRRGQEARLRCSPMKGHSHVYWYRQLPEEGLKFMVYLQKENIIDESGMPKERFSAEFPKEGPSILRIQQVVRGDSAAYFCASSPLDRLDNEQYFGPGTRLTVT.

The J gene is TRBJ1-1, the V gene TRBV4-3, with D hard to call. Germline V CDR1 and CDR2: LGHNA, YSLEER. The CDR3 runs to 18 residues. Trimming took off 2 bases at V and 0 bases at J, with 19 bases between the two ends. The CDR3 coding sequence is TGCGCCAGCAGCCAATCGTCCGTTGAAGGGCAGCTGAACACTGAAGCTTTCTTT. It yields the protein CASSQSSVEGQLNTEAFF.

The chain uses TRBV11-2 and TRBJ2-2; D not certain. This CDR3 comprises 13 residues. V gave up 5 bases and J gave up 4 bases, with 8 bases separating them. Germline V gene sequence: CDR1 SGHAT, CDR2 FQNNGV. The CDR3 protein is CASSPSITGELFF. CDR3 sequence (DNA): TGTGCCAGCAGCCCATCAATCACCGGGGAGCTGTTTTTT.

The table lists this clonotype with a few counts. The chain employs TRBV18 and TRBJ1-4; the D gene is possibly TRBD1 (6 bases). The CDR3 covers 16 residues. Per germline, CDR1 KGHSH and CDR2 LQKENI. Trimming removed 1 base at V and 2 bases at J, with 11 bases between. The CDR3 coding sequence is TGTGCCAGCTCACCACAGAAAGGGGGTACTAATGAAAAACTGTTTTTT. Protein product: CASSPQKGGTNEKLFF.

The J gene is TRBJ1-3, the V gene TRBV7-8; 10 nucleotides line up with TRBD1. J was trimmed by 3 bases and V by 0 bases; bases with no gene match: 2. The CDR3 runs 16 residues. Germline V gene lookup returns CDR1 SGHVS and CDR2 FQNEAQ. CDR3 residues: CASSLAGTGVGNTIYF. The CDR3 region has the DNA TGTGCCAGCAGCTTAGCAGGGACAGGGGTTGGAAACACCATATATTTT.

This clonotype was seen a handful of times. The genes are TRBV12-3 or TRBV12-4 and TRBJ1-1, with unresolved D. V was shortened by 6 bases and J by 5 bases, with 13 bases between the two germline ends. The CDR3 is 13 residues long. CDR3 amino acids: CASRVSRGTEAFF. The CDR3 DNA sequence: TGTGCCAGCAGGGTTAGTAGAGGAACTGAAGCTTTCTTT.

The chain recombines TRBV20-1 with TRBJ2-5; D is ambiguous. The tail of the sequence fits TRBJ2-7 better, so the J call may be wrong. Germline V lookup: CDR1 DFQATT, CDR2 SNEGSKA (reference sequence). The CDR3 extends over 15 amino acids. CDR3 sequence: CSAIPPVEVSYEQYF. CDR3 sequence (DNA): TGCAGTGCTATCCCCCCAGTTGAGGTCTCCTACGAGCAGTACTTC.

CDR3 loop: CSAGTDDGYTF. Written as DNA, the CDR3 is TGCAGCGCCGGGACGGACGATGGCTACACCTTC. The chain is built from TRBV29-1 and TRBJ1-2, with D maybe TRBD1 (5 bases). The CDR3 has 11 residues. Looked up from germline, CDR1 is SQVTM and CDR2 is ANQGSEA. Trimming removed 7 bases at V and 6 bases at J, with 12 bases between.

This clonotype has more than one count but fewer than ten. The rearrangement joins TRBV20-1 to TRBJ2-1, with 10 positions matching TRBD2. The CDR3 runs 15 residues. CDR1 is DFQATT and CDR2 is SNEGSKA in the germline V gene (reference sequence). V shed 3 bases and J 2 bases; nucleotides not matched to a gene: 4. CDR3 nucleotides: TGCAGTGCTAGGCCCAGCGGGAGGGCCTACAATGAGCAGTTCTTC. Protein sequence: CSARPSGRAYNEQFF.

This clonotype has a handful of counts. V and J are TRBV6-5 and TRBJ2-2, with D perhaps given as TRBD1 or TRBD2 (6 bases each). This CDR3 comprises 15 residues. Trimming took off 5 bases at V and 7 bases at J, with 17 bases between the two ends. Per the germline V gene, CDR1 is MNHEY and CDR2 is SVGAGI. In DNA form, the CDR3 reads TGTGCCAGCAGTACACTGGGGGGCCCTGTCGGGGAGCTGTTTTTT. Translated: CASSTLGGPVGELFF.

The V and J genes are TRBV29-1 and TRBJ2-1; TRBD1 matches 7 bases. TRBJ2-7 matches the DNA end more closely, so the J call is doubtful. Germline CDR1 and CDR2: SQVTM and ANQGSEA. The CDR3 contains 14 residues. CDR3 DNA: TGCAGCGTGAGGGACAGCCTCTCCTACAATGAGCAGTACTTC. Protein sequence: CSVRDSLSYNEQYF.

The chain has TRBV29-1 and TRBJ1-1, with TRBD1 as a possible D gene (5 bases). This CDR3 contains 13 residues. Germline lookup yields CDR1 SQVTM and CDR2 ANQGSEA. Trimming pared 3 bases from V and 6 bases from J, leaving 14 bases between. The CDR3 sequence: CSVEQSGGAEAFF. DNA of the CDR3: TGCAGCGTTGAGCAGAGTGGGGGAGCTGAAGCTTTCTTT. The complete variable domain, with remaining parts taken from reference TRBV29-1 and TRBJ1-1, reads SAVISQKPSRDICQRGTSLTIQCQVDSQVTMMFWYRQQPGQSLTLIATANQGSEATYESGFVIDKFPISRPNLTFSTLTVSNMSPEDSSIYLCSVEQSGGAEAFFGQGTRLTVV.